The TCR beta chain described here comes from a study of spatial heterogeneity in lung cancer (dated by TCRdb to the late 2010s). Concerning the study at large: Beta-chain transcripts were consistently detected in greater numbers than alpha-chain transcripts, which likely reflected higher beta-chain transcript abundance. A strong correlation was found between TCR transcript counts in tumor regions and a T cell transcriptional module score from matched bulk RNA-seq. In the raw uncorrected reads, each unique combination of TCR and UMI appeared more than ten times on average. The study quantitatively compared TCR alpha and beta repertoires across multiple tumor regions, matched nontumor lung and blood in non-small cell lung cancer. TCR repertoire features were related to nonsynonymous mutation counts determined by whole-exome sequencing of tumor tissue. Both alpha and beta chains were TCR-sequenced in 200 to 250 tumor regions, 64 matched nontumor lung samples and around 54 PBMC samples obtained at surgery.

Study-wide findings and limitations: The count of ubiquitous expanded TCRs correlated with the count of ubiquitous nonsynonymous mutations, and the count of regional expanded TCRs correlated with the count of regional nonsynonymous mutations. Additional single-cell paired TCR alpha and beta sequencing was considered necessary to confirm, at a functional level, the hypothesis that regional TCRs recognize regional mutations. Estimated TCR-seq coverage of tumor T cells was only around 7.1% for alpha chains and about 13% for beta chains. The tumor nonsynonymous mutation count correlated with the number of expanded alpha and beta TCRs within the tumor.

This clonotype has more than one count but fewer than ten. Its antigen has not been determined. Base qualities were left out, and no much larger clone turns up one base away. Libraries were constructed by 5' RACE. Sequencing was performed on a NextSeq 500. To allow correction of PCR and sequencing errors, the TCR library protocol tagged every TCR cDNA molecule with a unique molecular identifier. On the study's bioinformatics: TCR identification, UMI-based error correction and CDR3 extraction were all carried out with Decombinator tools. TCRs above a frequency of 2 per 1,000, corresponding to the top 1% of the tumor frequency distribution, were defined as expanded. Expanded tumor TCRs were classed as regional if statistically deemed absent (corrected P<0.05) from at least one tumor region, otherwise ubiquitous. Rényi diversity was computed with the R vegan package after subsampling each repertoire 100 times to 5,000 TCRs. CDR3 similarity networks were built from amino acid triplet string-kernel similarity, connecting CDR3s with pairwise similarity above 0.82. TCRdb ran its own pipeline on the public reads, namely fastp trimming at Q25 and MiXCR clone calling, and kept in-frame beta chains. Here each entry gathers all rows of one CDR3 protein and keeps the most common genes and DNA. The V and J calls reflect TCRdb's pipeline rather than the authors' work. The table for this sample lists more than 20,000 distinct CDR3 sequences; approximately 15% of them were counted only once. The ten most abundant clones make up about 30% of the sample.

Including cysteine and phenylalanine, the CDR3 has 15 amino acids. Only the CDR3 DNA is retained, 45 bases long and in frame from the first base. Relative to germline, V is 4 bases shorter and J is 8 bases shorter, with 18 bases between their ends. Sequences MNHNS (CDR1) and SASEGT (CDR2) are obtained from the germline V gene. The time point label on this specimen signifies: sample taken at primary tumor resection. The donors were 65 to 85 patients from the lung TRACERx cohort who had early-stage, untreated non-small cell lung cancer. TCR sequencing used whole RNA extracted from tumor and nontumor lung tissue, or from cryopreserved PBMC samples, without cell sorting. A patient was chosen for TCR sequencing only when enough RNA was available from at least two tumor regions. A lung pathologist reviewed the tumor and adjacent nontumor lung specimens before the specimens were selected.

The receptor chain draws on TRBV6-1 and TRBJ2-1, and the D gene may be TRBD2, 6 bases matching. The receptor's source is a female donor with early-stage non-small cell lung cancer. The source was lung tumor tissue, collected at surgery. The CDR3 protein is CASSGEETRWYEQFF. The sequenced DNA: TGTGCCAGCAGTGGTGAAGAGACTAGATGGTATGAGCAGTTCTTC.